This TCR beta chain appears in the sequencing data of a study of identical twins (dated by TCRdb to the mid-2010s). With regard to the full study: TCR alpha and beta repertoires from monozygotic twins, unrelated adults of various ages and cord blood were deep-sequenced to test whether fetal clonotypes persist. To rule out contamination, replicate twin experiments were performed at different times with different library preparation protocols. Broad study findings and their caveats: In monozygotic twins, out-of-frame TCR alpha sharing was systematically underestimated by recombination models, although the models agreed with sharing between unrelated individuals. Fewer insertions were carried by abundant cord blood beta clonotypes, a similar but weaker trend appeared in young adult naive repertoires, and no such trend appeared in memory repertoires. Compared with coincidental sharing between unrelated individuals, an excess of low generation-probability sequences was observed among out-of-frame TCR alpha sequences shared between twins. Zero-insertion analyses could be partly confounded by invariant T cells such as MAIT and iNKT, though diverse VJ usage argued against such confounding for most clonotypes. Conclusions relied on cross-sectional statistical analysis, since the same donors could not be followed over many years. Excess twin sharing in beta out-of-frame sequences was weaker because fewer shared sequences lowered the signal-to-noise ratio.

Every donor was a healthy Caucasian. Three pairs of female monozygotic twins, all aged roughly 18 to 29 years, made up the twin cohort. Peripheral blood mononuclear cells were the source from which RNA for the TCR libraries was isolated. According to the germline V gene (reference sequence), CDR1 reads WNHNN and CDR2 reads SYGVQD. Including the terminal cysteine and phenylalanine, the CDR3 comprises 12 residues. The entry retains the CDR3 DNA only, 36 bases that are in frame from base 1. V drops 7 bases and J drops 7 bases, leaving 8 bases in between. For this clonotype: No cognate antigen has been identified for it. Qualities for individual bases were not recorded, and no much larger clone is one base off.

Library preparation was by 5' RACE. The sequencer listed for this sample is Illumina HiSeq 2000. A universal primer binding site was introduced by template switching, and a unique molecular identifier was present in the final cDNA, enabling accurate counting of TCR cDNA molecules. Specific primers in the conserved constant-segment region were used to synthesize first-strand cDNA for TCR alpha and beta chains. To control for contamination, every cDNA library carried two barcodes: a SMART-Mk sample barcode plus Illumina barcodes. TruSeq adapter sequences and Illumina sample barcodes were added in two successive PCR steps. TCR alpha and beta cDNA libraries were sequenced on the Illumina HiSeq platform with custom primers. From the authors' description of their analysis: MiGEC processed the raw reads to extract unique molecular identifiers, while MiXCR was used to determine the CDR3 positions. For each individual, recombination models were inferred using an EM algorithm with the repgenHMM and IGoR tools. Shared clonotype analysis was performed with the tcR package in R, normalizing sharing by the product of cloneset sizes. To study raw recombination without the effects of thymic and clonal selection, out-of-frame nonproductive sequences were analyzed. Through fastp at Q25 and MiXCR, TCRdb rebuilt clones from the public reads, retaining in-frame beta chains. A single entry per CDR3 protein holds the most common genes and DNA from its merged rows. TCRdb's processing, not the study's, gives the V and J calls here. This sample comprises hundreds of thousands of distinct CDR3 sequences, 9% to 15% of them detected only once. Around 1.5% of the sample goes to the ten largest clones.

This sample also appeared in a second study, on yellow fever vaccine responses in identical twins. As the second publication notes: The T cell response to vaccination in identical twins was reported by the authors to appear partly convergent and partly personalized. In the study, vaccine-responding T cell clones were precisely tracked in identical twins.

The sequenced material came from PBMCs. This clonotype originated in a woman aged 18-29 years in good health. The chain joins TRBV10-1 to TRBJ1-6; TRBD1 is possibly the D segment (5 matching bases). Read as DNA, the sequence is TGCGCCAGCATGGAGGGGAATTCACCCCTCCACTTT. This sequence encodes CASMEGNSPLHF.